These T cell receptor beta chains were read from a single sample in a study of early T cells in non-severe SARS-CoV-2 infection. MiXCR was run by TCRdb on the 5' RACE reads, yielding one entry per CDR3 protein. The sample includes over 50,000 distinct CDR3 sequences, 10% to 12% of them seen just once. The sample consisted of whole blood. The receptors were gathered from an adult who was a healthcare worker with PCR-confirmed SARS-CoV-2 infection or an uninfected control (not recorded which). CDR3s include the opening cysteine and the closing phenylalanine or tryptophan. D genes are given only for firm matches. Expanded clones get a size class; other rows say once, few or many, or leave the size out.

>-|TRBJ2-3|many|TRBV20-1|17
CSAREAGAPSNTDTQYF
TGCAGTGCTAGAGAGGCGGGGGCCCCTTCGAACACAGATACGCAGTATTTT
>TRBD1|TRBJ2-5|many|TRBV20-1|14
CSARDETGRETQYF
TGCAGTGCTAGAGATGAGACAGGGAGAGAGACCCAGTACTTC
>-|TRBJ1-2|-|TRBV19|11
CGTGANYGYTF
TGTGGGACGGGGGCTAACTATGGCTACACCTTC
>-|TRBJ1-4|-|TRBV7-9|15
CASSFRGQTNEKLFF
TGTGCCAGCAGCTTTCGGGGACAAACTAATGAAAAACTGTTTTTT
>-|TRBJ2-3|many|TRBV20-1|12
CSASTLGGTQYF
TGCAGTGCTAGCACCCTAGGTGGTACGCAGTATTTT
>TRBD2|TRBJ2-7|-|TRBV11-2|15
CASSPGLALVYEQYF
TGTGCCAGCAGCCCCGGACTAGCGTTGGTCTACGAGCAGTACTTC
>-|TRBJ1-1|many|TRBV5-1|12
CASSLPGAEAFF
TGCGCCAGCAGCCTGCCGGGAGCTGAAGCTTTCTTT
>-|TRBJ2-3|-|TRBV29-1|13
CSVGTPGRDTQYF
TGCAGCGTTGGGACCCCGGGACGAGATACGCAGTATTTT
>-|TRBJ2-3|few|TRBV5-1|14
CASSPLASTDTQYF
TGCGCCAGCAGCCCCCTTGCTAGCACAGATACGCAGTATTTT
>TRBD2|TRBJ2-1|many|TRBV12-3/TRBV12-4|19
CASSLFGLAGGSSYNEQFF
TGTGCCAGCAGTTTATTTGGGCTAGCGGGGGGAAGCTCCTACAATGAGCAGTTCTTC
>-|TRBJ1-2|many|TRBV11-2|15
CASSYARGANYGYTF
TGTGCCAGCAGCTACGCGAGGGGGGCTAACTATGGCTACACCTTC
>-|TRBJ2-7|-|TRBV11-2|15
CASSALQGVNYEQYF
TGTGCCAGCAGCGCCCTGCAGGGCGTTAACTACGAGCAGTACTTC
>-|TRBJ2-5|many|TRBV10-2|13
CASRNSGQETQYF
TGCGCCAGCAGAAATAGCGGCCAAGAGACCCAGTACTTC
>-|TRBJ2-2|few|TRBV3-1|15
CASSQGEIHTGELFF
TGTGCCAGCAGCCAAGGAGAAATCCACACCGGGGAGCTGTTTTTT
>-|TRBJ2-7|-|TRBV20-1|13
CSARHEGGNEQYF
TGCAGTGCACGCCATGAAGGGGGGAACGAGCAGTACTTC
>-|TRBJ2-7|many|TRBV5-1|14
CASSMTTKTYEQYF
TGCGCCAGCAGCATGACTACGAAAACCTACGAGCAGTACTTC
>-|TRBJ2-7|many|TRBV12-3/TRBV12-4|12
CASSLQGFEQYF
TGTGCCAGCAGTTTACAGGGGTTCGAGCAGTACTTC
>-|TRBJ1-2|many|TRBV12-3/TRBV12-4|14
CAISTAADPYGYTF
TGTGCCATCTCTACCGCAGCCGATCCCTATGGCTACACCTTC
>TRBD1|TRBJ2-7|-|TRBV7-2|14
CASSHPEGAREQYF
TGTGCCAGCAGCCACCCTGAGGGGGCTCGGGAGCAGTACTTC
>TRBD2|TRBJ2-5|medium-sized|TRBV6-6|15
CASSYGTSIPETQYF
TGTGCCAGCAGTTACGGGACTAGCATTCCGGAGACCCAGTACTTC
>TRBD1|TRBJ1-5|-|TRBV2|18
CASGGPAALGQDSVPQHF
TGTGCCAGCGGGGGGCCGGCGGCGCTGGGACAGGATAGTGTGCCCCAGCATTTT
>-|TRBJ2-5|many|TRBV11-2|14
CASSLGQGSKTQYF
TGTGCCAGCAGCTTGGGGCAGGGGTCGAAGACCCAGTACTTC
>-|TRBJ1-5|few|TRBV19|15
CASSIVGSGRQPQHF
TGTGCCAGTAGTATAGTCGGGTCAGGGCGACAGCCCCAGCATTTT
>-|TRBJ1-1|many|TRBV6-5|13
CASSYPGVTEAFF
TGTGCCAGCAGTTACCCAGGGGTCACTGAAGCTTTCTTT
>-|TRBJ2-6|many|TRBV6-1|14
CASSGVSGANVLTF
TGTGCCAGCAGTGGAGTCTCTGGGGCCAACGTCCTGACTTTC
>-|TRBJ2-7|many|TRBV20-1|15
CSASVTGGSPYEQYF
TGCAGTGCTAGCGTTACCGGGGGTTCGCCCTACGAGCAGTACTTC
>-|TRBJ1-3|-|TRBV6-5|15
CASTQLGVSGNTIYF
TGTGCCAGCACCCAGTTGGGGGTCTCTGGAAACACCATATATTTT
>-|TRBJ2-7|many|TRBV30|12
CAWRFGGYEQYF
TGTGCCTGGAGGTTCGGGGGCTACGAGCAGTACTTC
>-|TRBJ1-1|-|TRBV29-1|13
CSAMPTGNTEAFF
TGCAGCGCTATGCCAACAGGGAACACTGAAGCTTTCTTT
>-|TRBJ1-4|many|TRBV5-6|14
CASSLGRSDEKLFF
TGTGCCAGCAGCTTGGGGAGGTCGGATGAAAAACTGTTTTTT
>-|TRBJ2-1|-|TRBV30|16
CAWSVIGGAMKFEQFF
TGTGCCTGGAGTGTAATTGGGGGGGCGATGAAATTTGAGCAGTTCTTC
>-|TRBJ2-5|many|TRBV29-1|13
CSAEGRGRETQYF
TGCAGCGCCGAGGGGCGGGGGCGAGAGACCCAGTACTTC
>-|TRBJ2-2|-|TRBV7-7|12
CASSSSPGELFF
TGTGCTAGCAGCTCTAGCCCCGGGGAGCTGTTTTTT
>TRBD2|TRBJ2-5|many|TRBV19|10
CATGRETQYF
TGTGCGACCGGGAGGGAGACCCAGTACTTC
>-|TRBJ2-1|many|TRBV11-3|13
CASSLGLTNEQFF
TGTGCCAGCAGCTTAGGACTAACCAATGAGCAGTTCTTC
>-|TRBJ1-2|many|TRBV6-1|14
CASSAATANYGYTF
TGTGCCAGCAGCGCCGCGACAGCTAACTATGGCTACACCTTC
>-|TRBJ2-5|-|TRBV7-9|14
CASSVPGGQETQYF
TGTGCCAGCAGCGTCCCCGGGGGACAGGAGACCCAGTACTTC
>-|TRBJ2-7|-|TRBV28|13
CASTRDRIYEQYF
TGTGCCAGCACCCGCGACAGAATTTACGAGCAGTACTTC
>-|TRBJ2-1|many|TRBV10-1|12
CASSSTLAEQFF
TGCGCCAGCAGTAGTACGTTGGCTGAGCAGTTCTTC
>-|TRBJ1-2|-|TRBV28|13
CASGGTLVGGYTF
TGTGCCAGCGGGGGGACATTGGTAGGAGGCTACACCTTC
>-|TRBJ2-3|few|TRBV7-2|12
CASSFPGGPQYF
TGTGCCAGCAGCTTTCCGGGGGGCCCACAGTATTTT
>TRBD2|TRBJ2-5|-|TRBV9|14
CASSVAGGQETQYF
TGTGCCAGCAGCGTAGCGGGGGGCCAAGAGACCCAGTACTTC
>-|TRBJ2-1|many|TRBV7-9|15
CASSLTGSSYNEQFF
TGTGCCAGCAGCTTAACAGGAAGCTCCTACAATGAGCAGTTCTTC
>TRBD2|TRBJ2-2|many|TRBV5-1|15
CASSPRSGETGELFF
TGCGCCAGCAGCCCTAGGAGCGGGGAGACTGGGGAGCTGTTTTTT
>-|TRBJ1-2|few|TRBV18|12
CASSPEVEGYTF
TGTGCCAGCTCACCGGAGGTTGAGGGCTACACCTTC
>-|TRBJ1-1|-|TRBV2|12
CARSKGPTEAFF
TGTGCCAGGTCAAAGGGGCCCACTGAAGCTTTCTTT
>-|TRBJ1-1|many|TRBV18|14
CASSQQGLNTEAFF
TGTGCCAGCTCACAACAGGGCCTGAACACTGAAGCTTTCTTT
>-|TRBJ1-5|many|TRBV12-3/TRBV12-4|16
CASSFSGRPDNQPQHF
TGTGCCAGCAGTTTTTCGGGCAGGCCAGATAATCAGCCCCAGCATTTT
>-|TRBJ2-3|-|TRBV2|13
CASRFGEADTQYF
TGTGCCAGCAGGTTCGGGGAGGCAGATACGCAGTATTTT
>TRBD1|TRBJ1-1|-|TRBV18|15
CASSPKGQGNTEAFF
TGTGCCAGCTCCCCGAAGGGACAGGGGAACACTGAAGCTTTCTTT
>-|TRBJ2-7|many|TRBV5-4|19
CASSLTALTPDSHSYEQYF
TGTGCCAGCAGCTTGACTGCCCTAACCCCGGACAGCCACTCCTACGAGCAGTACTTC
>-|TRBJ2-7|few|TRBV13|14
CASRHRTGTYEQYF
TGTGCCAGCAGACACCGTACAGGGACCTACGAGCAGTACTTC
>TRBD2|TRBJ2-4|many|TRBV6-2/TRBV6-3|15
CASSYGRGVGNIQYF
TGTGCCAGCAGTTACGGACGGGGGGTAGGAAACATTCAGTACTTC
>-|TRBJ1-1|many|TRBV9|19
CASSVDPGADVTLNTEAFF
TGTGCCAGCAGCGTAGATCCTGGGGCAGATGTTACGTTGAACACTGAAGCTTTCTTT
>-|TRBJ2-1|many|TRBV11-3|16
CASSLLGGTAYNEQFF
TGTGCCAGCAGCTTATTAGGGGGAACAGCCTACAATGAGCAGTTCTTC
>-|TRBJ2-5|many|TRBV5-1|15
CASGVTGPQMETQYF
TGCGCCAGCGGAGTTACGGGACCCCAAATGGAGACCCAGTACTTC
>TRBD2|TRBJ2-3|-|TRBV2|14
CASSPAGGTDTQYF
TGTGCCAGCAGCCCAGCGGGAGGCACAGATACGCAGTATTTT